The following is a TCR beta chain sequence with its context. Clones were sequenced by immunoSEQ multiplex PCR, and TCRdb holds only the in-frame ones, with some missing. The data show some 54,000 clones, 81% seen once. Seattle's cohort entered during active infection and was followed longitudinally. The data belong to a study of blood T cell repertoires in COVID-19. Looking at the study overall: Samples of COVID-19 (acute and convalescent) were obtained from the United States, Italy and Spain.

This CDR3 is built from 15 residues. The germline V gene encodes CDR1 MDHEN and CDR2 SYDVKM. The J segment lost 7 bases and the V segment lost 2 bases, leaving 4 bases of the junction unmatched. The genes are TRBV28 and TRBJ1-6, with 8 bases aligning to TRBD1. The sequence derives from a woman aged 80 or older with COVID-19, enrolled during active disease. Sequenced sample: peripheral blood. CDR3: CASSLGDRWNSPLHF. DNA for the CDR3: TGTGCCAGCAGTTTAGGGGACAGGTGGAATTCACCCCTCCACTTT.